These 30 T cell receptor beta chains were sequenced from one sample in a study of blood T cell repertoires in COVID-19. The protocol was immunoSEQ multiplex PCR, while the TCRdb copy is restricted to in-frame clones and leaves out a portion. Here the sample spans about 52,000 clones, roughly 87% being singletons. Source material: peripheral blood. The origin of the receptors is a human donor with active COVID-19. The donor label of this sample is uncertain.

This chain joins TRBV6-2 or TRBV6-3 and TRBJ1-5; TRBD1 aligns across 9 bases. In germline, CDR1 is MNHEY, CDR2 SVGEGT. CDR3 size: 14 residues. J gave up 2 bases and V 4 bases, and 0 bases lay outside the gene matches. The CDR3 bases are TGTGCCAGCAGTTGGACAGGGGGCAATCAGCCCCAGCATTTT. Translating gives CASSWTGGNQPQHF.

The chain is built from TRBV7-2 and TRBJ1-6, with TRBD1 as a possible D gene (5 bases). The germline CDR1 and CDR2 sequences are SGHTA and FQGNSA. The CDR3 totals 16 residues. V was shortened by 4 bases and J by 1 base, with 11 bases between the two germline ends. The CDR3 sequence is CASSSYQGSYNSPLHF. CDR3 nucleotide sequence: TGTGCCAGCAGCTCCTATCAGGGTTCCTATAATTCACCCCTCCACTTT.

The sample holds one count of this clone. This sequence joins TRBV5-4 and TRBJ1-4, with D hard to call. The germline gives CDR1 SGHNT, CDR2 YYREEE (reference sequence). The CDR3 totals 16 residues. Trimming took 0 bases from V and 2 from J, leaving 11 bases between them. The CDR3 bases are TGTGCCAGCAGCTTGGGATCATCGGGGACTAATGAAAAACTGTTTTTT. It is translated as CASSLGSSGTNEKLFF.

In this sample, this clone turned up a few times. The DNA for the CDR3 is TGCAGCGTTAATGTGGGGGGTTTCTACGAGCAGTACTTC. Translated: CSVNVGGFYEQYF. J is TRBJ2-7 and V is TRBV29-1, with D possibly matching TRBD2 (6 bases). The CDR3 has 13 amino acids. Germline V gene data show CDR1 as SQVTM and CDR2 as ANQGSEA. The ends were cut back, 5 bases at V and 3 bases at J, with 14 bases in the middle.

The V and J genes are TRBV5-1 and TRBJ2-3; 10 positions match TRBD2. Germline assignment: CDR1 SGHRS and CDR2 YFSETQ. CDR3 length equals 17 residues. J lost 4 bases, V lost 3 bases, and 11 bases had no gene match. The CDR3, as DNA: TGCGCCAGCAGCTGGGGTGCTAGCGGGGGTGGGTCAGATACGCAGTATTTT. It encodes CASSWGASGGGSDTQYF.

The chain is built from TRBV5-1 and TRBJ2-3; 8 bases are a match to TRBD1. From germline, CDR1 is SGHRS and CDR2 YFSETQ. The CDR3 totals 15 residues. With V trimmed by 4 bases and J by 1 base, 5 bases remained unmatched. The CDR3 sequence: CASSTAQGGTDTQYF. The CDR3, as DNA: TGCGCCAGCAGCACGGCACAGGGGGGCACAGATACGCAGTATTTT. The variable domain in full, completed from reference TRBV5-1 and TRBJ2-3, reads KAGVTQTPRYLIKTRGQQVTLSCSPISGHRSVSWYQQTPGQGLQFLFEYFSETQRNKGNFPGRFSGRQFSNSRSEMNVSTLELGDSALYLCASSTAQGGTDTQYFGPGTRLTVL.

The chain combines TRBV12-3 or TRBV12-4 with TRBJ2-1; tentatively, D is TRBD2 (6 bases). Between the trimmed V and J ends, which lost 3 bases and 4 bases, there was a span of 7 bases. The CDR3 is 13 residues long. The CDR3 loop reads CASSLGGYNEQFF. The DNA of the CDR3 is TGTGCCAGCAGTTTGGGGGGATACAATGAGCAGTTCTTC.

The J gene is TRBJ2-3, the V gene TRBV18; D might be TRBD2 (5 bases). Trimming removed 4 bases at V and 5 bases at J, with 10 bases between. The length of the CDR3 is 13 residues. Germline V gene data show CDR1 as KGHSH and CDR2 as LQKENI. The chain's CDR3 is CASSRTGKDTQYF. The CDR3 bases are TGTGCCAGCTCACGGACCGGGAAAGATACGCAGTATTTT.

The chain carries TRBV4-3 and TRBJ1-3; the D gene is possibly TRBD1 (5 bases). V dropped 4 bases and J dropped 4 bases, with 20 bases sitting between them. CDR3 length equals 17 residues. Germline loops: CDR1 LGHNA, CDR2 YSLEER. The CDR3 reads CASSPQAGRTLGNTIYF. The CDR3 DNA reads as TGCGCCAGCAGCCCCCAGGCGGGACGGACACTCGGAAACACCATATATTTT.

This chain uses TRBV5-8 with TRBJ2-7; possibly TRBD2 for D (6 bases). The CDR3 has 12 amino acids. V was trimmed by 4 bases and J by 9 bases, leaving 14 bases between them. Germline CDR1 reads SGHTS; CDR2 reads YDEGEE. DNA of the CDR3: TGTGCCAGCAGCGGGGGGTTGAGATGGCAGTACTTC. Protein product: CASSGGLRWQYF. The full variable domain, completed using reference TRBV5-8 and TRBJ2-7, is EAGVTQSPTHLIKTRGQQATLRCSPISGHTSVYWYQQALGLGLQFLLWYDEGEERNRGNFPPRFSGRQFPNYSSELNVNALELEDSALYLCASSGGLRWQYFGPGTRLTVT.

This chain uses TRBV5-5 with TRBJ1-2; the D is unclear. The CDR3 runs to 12 residues. Germline V CDR1 and CDR2: SGHKS, YYEKEE (reference sequence). Trimming took 2 bases from V and 5 from J, leaving 7 bases between them. The CDR3 DNA is TGTGCCAGCAGCTTTAATTCGTATGGCTACACCTTC. Amino acids: CASSFNSYGYTF.

The CDR3 sequence: CASTKGDTRYQETQYF. The CDR3 DNA follows: TGTGCCAGCACAAAGGGGGACACAAGATACCAAGAGACCCAGTACTTC. The rearrangement uses TRBV28 and TRBJ2-5; tentatively, D is TRBD1 (6 bases). The CDR3 length is 16 residues. Germline loops: CDR1 MDHEN, CDR2 SYDVKM. Trimming left V 7 bases short and J 0 bases short, with 18 bases between. Full variable domain (outside the CDR3, taken from reference TRBV28 and TRBJ2-5): DVKVTQSSRYLVKRTGEKVFLECVQDMDHENMFWYRQDPGLGLRLIYFSYDVKMKEKGDIPEGYSVSREKKERFSLILESASTNQTSMYLCASTKGDTRYQETQYFGPGTRLLVL.

In this sample, this clone turned up once. The chain links TRBV4-2 to TRBJ2-7; 11 bases match TRBD1. This CDR3 region has 17 residues. From germline, CDR1 is LGHNA and CDR2 YNFKEQ. The junction had 12 bases not matched to a gene; V was cut back by 5 bases and J by 3 bases. CDR3 sequence reads: CASSSKQGGQGDYEQYF. In DNA form, the CDR3 reads TGTGCCAGCAGCTCCAAACAGGGGGGACAGGGGGACTACGAGCAGTACTTC.

V gene TRBV5-8 combines with J gene TRBJ2-1; TRBD2 matches 8 bases. Germline V lookup: CDR1 SGHTS, CDR2 YDEGEE. V shed 2 bases, J shed 10 bases, and the junction held 11 bases outside the gene matches. The length of the CDR3 is 15 residues. This chain's CDR3 is CASSLGWDGGDEQFF. The CDR3 nucleotides are TGTGCCAGCAGCTTAGGTTGGGACGGGGGGGACGAGCAGTTCTTC.

J is TRBJ2-7 and V is TRBV6-2 or TRBV6-3; 8 bases agree with TRBD2. After removal of 6 bases from V and 4 bases from J, the junction contained 14 bases not matched to a gene. Per germline, CDR1 MNHEY and CDR2 SVGEGT. The CDR3 is 16 amino acids. The CDR3 DNA reads as TGTGCCAGCAGCAGAGCGGGGGCCCAAGGAAAATACGAGCAGTACTTC. Its translation: CASSRAGAQGKYEQYF.

The chain combines TRBV27 with TRBJ1-3; D is ambiguous. CDR1 and CDR2 (germline): MNHEY, SMNVEV (reference sequence). Trimming pared 8 bases from V and 14 bases from J, leaving 13 bases between. The CDR3 has 10 amino acids. CDR3 amino acids: CASGPRIVYF. Written as DNA, the CDR3 is TGTGCCAGCGGCCCCAGGATAGTATATTTT.

This clone has just one count. The chain joins TRBV9 to TRBJ1-2; no clear D gene. The ends were cut back, 0 bases at V and 2 bases at J, with 5 bases in the middle. From germline, CDR1 is SGDLS and CDR2 YYNGEE. The CDR3 extends over 13 amino acids. In nucleotides, the CDR3 is TGTGCCAGCAGCGTAGGAGGAAACTATGGCTACACCTTC. It codes for CASSVGGNYGYTF.

V gene TRBV7-2 combines with J gene TRBJ2-1; 8 positions match TRBD2. The V gene's germline CDR1 is SGHTA and CDR2 FQGNSA. The V gene end was trimmed by 0 bases and the J gene end by 4 bases; junction bases not matched to a gene: 2. The CDR3 consists of 15 residues. The CDR3 protein is CASSLAAGGYNEQFF. Written as DNA, the CDR3 is TGTGCCAGCAGCTTAGCGGCGGGGGGATACAATGAGCAGTTCTTC. Full variable domain (outside the CDR3, taken from reference TRBV7-2 and TRBJ2-1): GAGVSQSPSNKVTEKGKDVELRCDPISGHTALYWYRQSLGQGLEFLIYFQGNSAPDKSGLPSDRFSAERTGGSVSTLTIQRTQQEDSAVYLCASSLAAGGYNEQFFGPGTRLTVL.

This clone was detected once. The chain has TRBV5-1 and TRBJ1-1, with 11 bases lining up with TRBD1. The length of the CDR3 is 18 residues. CDR1 SGHRS and CDR2 YFSETQ come from the germline V gene. The trim removed 0 bases at V and 6 bases at J, leaving 13 bases unmatched. Here the CDR3 DNA reads TGCGCCAGCAGCTTGGTAAGAGCTGGGACAGGGGGGTCAGCTGAAGCTTTCTTT. It encodes CASSLVRAGTGGSAEAFF.

This chain uses TRBV7-3 with TRBJ2-1, with a possible D match to TRBD2 (6 bases). V lost 5 bases and J 4 bases, leaving 15 bases between the germline ends. Germline V gene lookup returns CDR1 SGHTA and CDR2 FQGTGA. This CDR3 is built from 15 residues. Written as DNA, the CDR3 is TGTGCCAGCAGCCTCTCTTCTCGGGGGTACAATGAGCAGTTCTTC. It encodes CASSLSSRGYNEQFF.

The V call is TRBV4-2, the J call TRBJ1-1, with D unclear. CDR3 length: 15 residues. The V and J ends lost 1 base and 3 bases respectively, with 12 bases between them. CDR1 is LGHNA, CDR2 YNFKEQ, per germline. CDR3 sequence reads: CASSQGVRGDTEAFF. The DNA for the CDR3 is TGTGCCAGCAGCCAAGGGGTGAGAGGTGACACTGAAGCTTTCTTT.

The chain recombines TRBV7-9 with TRBJ2-1; no clear D gene. V was cut by 1 base and J by 10 bases, with 8 bases left in between. Germline V gene sequence: CDR1 SEHNR, CDR2 FQNEAQ (reference sequence). The length of the CDR3 is 12 residues. The CDR3 nucleotides are TGTGCCAGCAGCTTAGGGGCCCCAGAGCAGTTCTTC. This sequence encodes CASSLGAPEQFF. The full variable domain, rest sourced from reference TRBV7-9 and TRBJ2-1, is DTGVSQNPRHKITKRGQNVTFRCDPISEHNRLYWYRQTLGQGPEFLTYFQNEAQLEKSRLLSDRFSAERPKGSFSTLEIQRTEQGDSAMYLCASSLGAPEQFFGPGTRLTVL.

CDR3 region: CASRPLGVNEQYF. The CDR3 nucleotides read TGTGCCAGCAGGCCGCTCGGAGTCAACGAGCAGTACTTC. This chain links TRBV6-5 with TRBJ2-7; no definite D call. The CDR3 runs 13 residues. V dropped 6 bases and J dropped 5 bases, with 14 bases sitting between them. Looked up from germline, CDR1 is MNHEY and CDR2 is SVGAGI.

The rearrangement joins TRBV4-2 to TRBJ2-1; D uncertain. Per germline, CDR1 LGHNA and CDR2 YNFKEQ. The CDR3 is 21 amino acids. V was trimmed by 0 bases and J by 1 base, leaving 25 bases between them. CDR3 sequence (DNA): TGTGCCAGCAGCCAAGATGGGTTGGAGTCAACGCTCTCCTTTTCCTACAATGAGCAGTTCTTC. Amino acids: CASSQDGLESTLSFSYNEQFF.

J is TRBJ1-2 and V is TRBV18; 9 nucleotides agree with TRBD1. In germline, CDR1 is KGHSH, CDR2 LQKENI. This CDR3 is 15 amino acids long. Germline trimming cut 3 bases from V and 3 bases from J; bases unmatched to any gene: 5. The CDR3 DNA is TGTGCCAGCTCACCCCGACAGGGGGAGGACTATGGCTACACCTTC. It codes for CASSPRQGEDYGYTF.

The rearrangement joins TRBV19 to TRBJ2-4; 12 bases line up with TRBD2. V shed 9 bases, J shed 7 bases, and the junction held 4 bases outside the gene matches. The CDR3 covers 13 residues. Per germline, CDR1 LNHDA and CDR2 SQIVND (reference sequence). This chain's CDR3 is CASASGGGNIQYF. The CDR3 nucleotides are TGTGCCAGCGCTAGCGGGGGGGGGAACATTCAGTACTTC.

CDR3 DNA sequence: TGTGCCAGCAGGCCGTCAGGGTTGAACATTCAGTACTTC. It translates to CASRPSGLNIQYF. The chain combines TRBV6-5 with TRBJ2-4; weak D call: TRBD1 (5 bases). The CDR3 sequence is 13 residues long. With 6 bases removed from V and 7 bases from J, the gap between germline ends came to 13 bases. Germline CDR1 is MNHEY and CDR2 is SVGAGI.

For the CDR3, the DNA is TGTGCCAGCAGCGCGGGGCTTGTGGGAGATACGCAGTATTTT. This codes for CASSAGLVGDTQYF. The V gene is TRBV5-6, the J gene TRBJ2-3, with D maybe TRBD2 (6 bases). Trimming shortened V by 4 bases and J by 5 bases, and 14 bases separated the two germline ends. This CDR3 is 14 amino acids long. The V gene's germline CDR1 is SGHDT and CDR2 YYEEEE.

The V gene is TRBV6-5, the J gene TRBJ1-2; D might be TRBD1 (5 bases). CDR1 MNHEY and CDR2 SVGAGI come from the germline V gene. This CDR3 region has 12 residues. With 6 bases removed from V and 4 bases from J, the gap between germline ends came to 9 bases. Here the CDR3 DNA reads TGTGCCAGCAGGACAGAGTTCTATGGCTACACCTTC. Amino acid sequence: CASRTEFYGYTF.

The rearrangement uses TRBV5-1 and TRBJ2-1; 8 bases align to TRBD2. CDR3 size: 16 residues. Germline CDR1 SGHRS, CDR2 YFSETQ. Unmatched junction bases numbered 9, after V lost 1 base and J lost 6 bases. In nucleotides, the CDR3 is TGCGCCAGCAGCTTGACGGCGATAGCGGGGAGCAATGAGCAGTTCTTC. This sequence encodes CASSLTAIAGSNEQFF.